The 21 T cell receptor beta chains below all came from one sample that was sequenced in a study of metastatic and nonmetastatic thyroid tumors. Treatment of any kind had been given to no patient before thyroid surgery. TCRdb re-processed the PCR reads through MiXCR. The data hold more than 40,000 clones, with around 15% observed a single time. Sequencing was performed on blood. Receptors originate from a female donor with papillary thyroid cancer or a benign thyroid nodule (not recorded which). Some clones in this sample may be carry-over from other donors' samples.

This clone was observed many times. The genes are TRBV7-2 and TRBJ1-2; D may be TRBD1 (6 bases). The V and J ends lost 2 bases and 4 bases respectively, with 11 bases between them. Germline V gene lookup returns CDR1 SGHTA and CDR2 FQGNSA. The CDR3 has 14 amino acids. The CDR3 loop reads CASSLFRGAYGYTF. CDR3 in DNA: TGTGCCAGCAGCTTATTTAGGGGGGCCTATGGCTACACCTTC.

V gene TRBV19 combines with J gene TRBJ2-2; a weak D match, TRBD1 (6 bases). V lost 6 bases and J 6 bases, leaving 14 bases between the germline ends. The CDR3 covers 14 residues. CDR1 and CDR2 (germline): LNHDA, SQIVND (reference sequence). CDR3 nucleotide sequence: TGTGCCAGTAGCAGGGGTCGGTCAGCCGGGGAGCTGTTTTTT. Protein: CASSRGRSAGELFF.

This clone was counted a few times. The V call is TRBV6-1, the J call TRBJ1-1; 8 bases match TRBD1. The CDR3 sequence is 14 residues long. Germline CDR1 and CDR2: MNHNS and SASEGT. The ends lost 4 bases at V and 3 bases at J; junction bases unmatched: 4. The CDR3 nucleotides are TGTGCCAGCAGTGTCCCAGGGGGCTACACTGAAGCTTTCTTT. Its translation is CASSVPGGYTEAFF.

In its sample, this clone was seen a few times. V gene TRBV12-3 or TRBV12-4 combines with J gene TRBJ1-6; TRBD1 might be the D (6 bases). The CDR3 is 15 residues long. The V end lost 3 bases, the J end lost 7 bases, and 13 bases lay between the germline ends. The CDR3 nucleotides read TGTGCCAGCAGTTTGGGGGGCGCAGGGAATTCACCCCTCCACTTT. As protein: CASSLGGAGNSPLHF.

This chain connects TRBV28 to TRBJ1-2; TRBD1 might be the D (5 bases). Germline V lookup: CDR1 MDHEN, CDR2 SYDVKM. V gave up 2 bases and J gave up 6 bases, with 7 bases separating them. The CDR3 has 12 residues. CDR3 protein: CASSLRGDGYTF. CDR3 in DNA: TGTGCCAGCAGTTTACGAGGGGATGGCTACACCTTC.

This clone was detected many times. A much larger clone lies a single base off, so this may be a read error. Other DNA sequences of this sample code for an identical CDR3. The V and J genes are TRBV27 and TRBJ1-1; D gene ambiguous. Deletions cut 3 bases from V and 3 bases from J, with 8 bases between. This CDR3 contains 13 residues. Germline CDR1 reads MNHEY; CDR2 reads SMNVEV (reference sequence). The CDR3 sequence: CASSLMEYTEAFF. The CDR3 bases are TGTGCCAGCAGTTTGATGGAGTACACTGAAGCTTTCTTT.

This clone has a handful of counts. The gene calls are TRBV11-2 and TRBJ2-1, with 12 bases that match TRBD2. Germline V gene data show CDR1 as SGHAT and CDR2 as FQNNGV. The CDR3 is 18 amino acids. The junction had 13 bases not matched to a gene; V was cut back by 5 bases and J by 5 bases. In nucleotides, the CDR3 is TGTGCCAGCAGCCCTACTGGACTAGCGGGACAAGGTCACAATGAGCAGTTCTTC. This translates into CASSPTGLAGQGHNEQFF.

This clone was seen many times. V usage is TRBV2 and J usage is TRBJ2-7; TRBD2 might be the D (5 bases). Trimming pared 7 bases from V and 0 bases from J, leaving 10 bases between. Per germline, CDR1 SNHLY and CDR2 FYNNEI. This CDR3 comprises 13 residues. The CDR3 reads CASTQRSSYEQYF. The CDR3, as DNA: TGTGCCAGCACGCAGCGGAGCTCCTACGAGCAGTACTTC.

Comment on this clone: Just one base apart from a much larger clone, this may be a read error. Other DNA sequences from this sample encode an identical CDR3 as well. The chain recombines TRBV5-6 with TRBJ2-6; D is perhaps TRBD2 (6 bases). The CDR3 is 19 amino acids. Per the germline V gene, CDR1 is SGHDT and CDR2 is YYEEEE. Here the CDR3 reads CASSVLGGNLLSGANVLTF. The DNA of the CDR3 is TGTGCCAGCAGCGTTCTTGGGGGGAATCTCCTCTCTGGGGCCAACGTCCTGACCTTC.

As concerns this clone: At one end the junction does not follow the germline gene, possibly because of a read error. The chain couples TRBV20-1 to TRBJ2-5; D unresolved. The CDR3 loop spans 12 amino acids. Germline CDR1 is DFQATT and CDR2 is SNEGSKA (reference sequence). The CDR3 nucleotides are TGCAGTGCTAGGGGCGGCCAAGAGACTCAGTACTTC. Its protein product is CSARGGQETQYF.

This clone was recorded at least ten times. The chain uses TRBV13 and TRBJ2-1; TRBD2 aligns across 12 bases. This CDR3 has 14 residues. From germline, CDR1 is PRHDT and CDR2 FYEKMQ (reference sequence). V was clipped by 7 bases and J by 5 bases; unmatched bases: 3. This chain's CDR3 is CASILAGGDNEQFF. CDR3 bases: TGTGCCAGCATCCTAGCGGGAGGGGACAATGAGCAGTTCTTC.

This clone appeared once. Possible read error: a much larger clone is one base away. The chain couples TRBV28 to TRBJ2-2; 10 nucleotides align to TRBD2. Germline CDR1 reads MDHEN; CDR2 reads SYDVKM. The CDR3 loop spans 15 amino acids. The CDR3 loop is CPSRRLAGYTGELFF. As DNA, the CDR3 is TGTCCCAGCAGACGACTAGCGGGTTACACCGGGGAGCTGTTTTTT.

As regards this clone: A much larger clone differs by one base, so this may be a read error. The chain combines TRBV3-1 with TRBJ2-4; D gene ambiguous. There are 16 residues in the CDR3. The V and J ends lost 7 bases and 1 base respectively, with 17 bases between them. Germline V CDR1 and CDR2: LGHDT, YNNKEL (reference sequence). The CDR3 region has the DNA TGTGCCAGCAACCCTCCCGGGTGGAACGCCAAAAACATTCAGTACTTC. It codes for CASNPPGWNAKNIQYF.

V usage is TRBV5-1 and J usage is TRBJ2-5; 7 nucleotides agree with TRBD2. TRBJ2-1 matches the DNA end more closely, so the J call is doubtful. Germline V lookup: CDR1 SGHRS, CDR2 YFSETQ. The CDR3 runs 12 residues. The DNA of the CDR3 is TGCGCCAGCAGCTTGGGCGGGGGAGAGCAGTTCTTC. It is translated as CASSLGGGEQFF.

This clone came up many times. The rearrangement links TRBV30 to TRBJ1-4; D gene ambiguous. There are 14 residues in the CDR3. Germline lookup yields CDR1 GTSNPN and CDR2 SVGIG (reference sequence). The V end lost 6 bases, the J end lost 6 bases, and 17 bases lay between the germline ends. The CDR3 DNA follows: TGTGCCTGCCAGCCCGAGGCATCGGATGAAAAACTGTTTTTT. Its translation: CACQPEASDEKLFF.

This clone occurred many times. This chain connects TRBV18 to TRBJ2-2; D is unclear. This CDR3 is built from 14 residues. Trimming left V 2 bases short and J 4 bases short, with 8 bases between. Germline CDR1 reads KGHSH; CDR2 reads LQKENI. In DNA form, the CDR3 reads TGTGCCAGCTCACCAGACCGCGGCACCGGGGAGCTGTTTTTT. Translation: CASSPDRGTGELFF.

This clone appeared many times. This chain connects TRBV20-1 to TRBJ2-7, with 9 nucleotides matching TRBD2. This CDR3 has 14 amino acids. From germline, CDR1 is DFQATT and CDR2 SNEGSKA (reference sequence). V gave up 6 bases and J gave up 3 bases; unmatched junction bases: 9. This CDR3 is CSAPSGTFSYEQYF. The CDR3 bases are TGCAGTGCGCCTAGCGGGACCTTCAGCTACGAGCAGTACTTC.

This clone was seen ten or more times. In DNA form, the CDR3 reads TGCAGCGTTGAGGCCGAAGGGGCAGGGCGGGACGAGCAGTACTTC. Its protein is CSVEAEGAGRDEQYF. The chain combines TRBV29-1 with TRBJ2-7; D is tentatively TRBD1 or TRBD2 (5 bases each). The length of the CDR3 is 15 residues. The germline V and J ends were trimmed by 3 bases and 5 bases, with 20 bases remaining between them. The germline CDR1 and CDR2 sequences are SQVTM and ANQGSEA.

The J gene is TRBJ2-1, the V gene TRBV20-1; either TRBD1 or TRBD2 may supply D (5 bases each). Trimming cost V 0 bases and J 10 bases, with 13 bases left between them. The CDR3 is 13 residues long. Germline V gene lookup returns CDR1 DFQATT and CDR2 SNEGSKA (reference sequence). The chain's CDR3 is CSARDPGTTEQFF. The CDR3, as DNA: TGCAGTGCTAGAGATCCTGGGACCACAGAGCAGTTCTTC.

This clone was counted between two and nine times. The chain uses TRBV6-1 and TRBJ2-7; 7 bases are a match to TRBD1. CDR3 length: 13 residues. J was trimmed by 4 bases and V by 10 bases; bases with no gene match: 10. Germline V lookup: CDR1 MNHNS, CDR2 SASEGT. The CDR3 region has the DNA TGTGCCACGGCCAAGGACAGGTATTACGAGCAGTACTTC. Translation gives CATAKDRYYEQYF.

This clone was counted many times. V gene TRBV6-1 combines with J gene TRBJ2-5; unclear D gene. This CDR3 region has 13 residues. Per germline, CDR1 MNHNS and CDR2 SASEGT. V shed 7 bases and J shed 1 base, with 10 bases lying between them. The CDR3: CASTQPFQETQYF. CDR3 sequence (DNA): TGTGCCAGCACGCAACCCTTCCAAGAGACCCAGTACTTC.